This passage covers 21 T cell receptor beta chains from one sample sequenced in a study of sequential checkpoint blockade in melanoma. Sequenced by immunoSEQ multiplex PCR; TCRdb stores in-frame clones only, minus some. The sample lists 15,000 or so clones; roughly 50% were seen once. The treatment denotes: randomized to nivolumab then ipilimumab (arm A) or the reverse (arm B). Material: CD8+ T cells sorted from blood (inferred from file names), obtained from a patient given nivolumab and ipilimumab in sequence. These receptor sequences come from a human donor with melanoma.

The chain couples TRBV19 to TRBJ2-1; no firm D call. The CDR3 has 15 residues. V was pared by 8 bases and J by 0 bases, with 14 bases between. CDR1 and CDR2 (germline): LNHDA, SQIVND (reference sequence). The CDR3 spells CASGRRSYSYNEQFF. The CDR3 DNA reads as TGTGCCAGTGGTCGGCGGTCCTACTCCTACAATGAGCAGTTCTTC.

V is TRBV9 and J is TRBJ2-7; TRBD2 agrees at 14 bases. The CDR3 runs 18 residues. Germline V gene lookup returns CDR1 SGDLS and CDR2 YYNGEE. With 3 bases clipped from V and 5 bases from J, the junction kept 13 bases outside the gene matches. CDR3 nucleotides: TGTGCCAGCAGCGCCCCCCCGCCGGGACTAGCGGGAGAGAACGAGCAGTACTTC. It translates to CASSAPPPGLAGENEQYF.

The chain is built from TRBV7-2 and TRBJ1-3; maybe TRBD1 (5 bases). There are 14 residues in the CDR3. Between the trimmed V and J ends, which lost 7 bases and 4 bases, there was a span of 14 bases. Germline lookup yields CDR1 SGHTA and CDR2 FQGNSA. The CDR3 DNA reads TGTGCCAGCACGGGGGGGGGTCTAGGAAACACCATATATTTT. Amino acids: CASTGGGLGNTIYF. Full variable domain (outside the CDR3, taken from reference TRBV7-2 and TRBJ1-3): GAGVSQSPSNKVTEKGKDVELRCDPISGHTALYWYRQSLGQGLEFLIYFQGNSAPDKSGLPSDRFSAERTGGSVSTLTIQRTQQEDSAVYLCASTGGGLGNTIYFGEGSWLTVV.

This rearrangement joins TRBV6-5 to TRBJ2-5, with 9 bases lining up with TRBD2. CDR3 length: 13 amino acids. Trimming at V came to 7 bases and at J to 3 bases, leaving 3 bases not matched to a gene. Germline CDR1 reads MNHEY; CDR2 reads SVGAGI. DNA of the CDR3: TGTGCCAGCAATATAGCGGGGGAAGAGACCCAGTACTTC. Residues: CASNIAGEETQYF.

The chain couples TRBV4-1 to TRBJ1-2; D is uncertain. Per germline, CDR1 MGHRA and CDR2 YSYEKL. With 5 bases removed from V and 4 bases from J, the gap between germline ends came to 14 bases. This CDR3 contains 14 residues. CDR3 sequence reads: CASSLPLGSYGYTF. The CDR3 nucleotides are TGCGCCAGCAGCTTACCCCTCGGGAGCTATGGCTACACCTTC.

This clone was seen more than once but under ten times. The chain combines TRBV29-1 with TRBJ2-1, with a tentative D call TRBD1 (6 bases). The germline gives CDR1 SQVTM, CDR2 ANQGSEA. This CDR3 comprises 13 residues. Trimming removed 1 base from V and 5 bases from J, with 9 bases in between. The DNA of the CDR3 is TGCAGCGTTGAAGGGACAGCGAACAATGAGCAGTTCTTC. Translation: CSVEGTANNEQFF.

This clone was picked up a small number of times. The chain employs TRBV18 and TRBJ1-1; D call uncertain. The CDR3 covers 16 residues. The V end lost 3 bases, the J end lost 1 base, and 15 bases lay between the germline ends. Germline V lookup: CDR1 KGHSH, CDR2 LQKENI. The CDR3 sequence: CASSPRERGENTEAFF. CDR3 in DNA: TGTGCCAGCTCACCGAGGGAGCGCGGGGAGAACACTGAAGCTTTCTTT.

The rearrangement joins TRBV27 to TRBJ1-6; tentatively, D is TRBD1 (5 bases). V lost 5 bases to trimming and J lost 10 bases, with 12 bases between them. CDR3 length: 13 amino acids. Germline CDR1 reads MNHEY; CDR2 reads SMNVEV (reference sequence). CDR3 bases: TGTGCCAGCAGTCCTCAGGGAGGCTCACCCCTCCACTTT. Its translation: CASSPQGGSPLHF.

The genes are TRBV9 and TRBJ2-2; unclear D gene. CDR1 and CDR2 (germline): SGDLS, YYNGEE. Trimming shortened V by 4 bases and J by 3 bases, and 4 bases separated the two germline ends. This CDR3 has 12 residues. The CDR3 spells CASSSYTGELFF. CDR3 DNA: TGTGCCAGCAGCTCCTACACCGGGGAGCTGTTTTTT.

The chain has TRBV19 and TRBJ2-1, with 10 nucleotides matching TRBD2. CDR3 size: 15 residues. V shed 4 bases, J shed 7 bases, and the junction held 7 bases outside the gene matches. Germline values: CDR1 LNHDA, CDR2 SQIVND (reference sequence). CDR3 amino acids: CASSRGTSGVNEQFF. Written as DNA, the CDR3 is TGTGCCAGTAGTAGAGGTACTAGCGGGGTAAATGAGCAGTTCTTC. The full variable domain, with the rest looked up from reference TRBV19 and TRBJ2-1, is DGGITQSPKYLFRKEGQNVTLSCEQNLNHDAMYWYRQDPGQGLRLIYYSQIVNDFQKGDIAEGYSVSREKKESFPLTVTSAQKNPTAFYLCASSRGTSGVNEQFFGPGTRLTVL.

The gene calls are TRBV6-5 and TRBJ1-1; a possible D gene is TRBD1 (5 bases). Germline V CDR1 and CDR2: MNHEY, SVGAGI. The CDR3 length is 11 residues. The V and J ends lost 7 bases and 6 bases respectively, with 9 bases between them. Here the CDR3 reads CASTTGAEAFF. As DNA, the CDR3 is TGTGCCAGCACCACGGGGGCTGAAGCTTTCTTT.

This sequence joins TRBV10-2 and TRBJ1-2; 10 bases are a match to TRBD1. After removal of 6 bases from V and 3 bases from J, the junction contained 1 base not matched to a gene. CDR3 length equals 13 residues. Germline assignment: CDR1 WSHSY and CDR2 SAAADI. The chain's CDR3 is CASRGTGDYGYTF. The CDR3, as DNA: TGCGCCAGCAGGGGGACAGGGGACTATGGCTACACCTTC.

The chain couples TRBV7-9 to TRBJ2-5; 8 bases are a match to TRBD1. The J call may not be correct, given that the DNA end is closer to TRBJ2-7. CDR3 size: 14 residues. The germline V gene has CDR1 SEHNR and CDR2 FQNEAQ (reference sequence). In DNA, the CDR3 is TGTGCCAGCAGCGGCGGGACAGGTCCCTACGAGCAGTACTTC. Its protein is CASSGGTGPYEQYF.

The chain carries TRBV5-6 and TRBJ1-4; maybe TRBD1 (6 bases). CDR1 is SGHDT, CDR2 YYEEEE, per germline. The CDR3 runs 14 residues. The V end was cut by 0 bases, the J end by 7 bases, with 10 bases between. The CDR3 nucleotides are TGTGCCAGCAGCTTGGAGGTCAGGGGTGAAAAACTGTTTTTT. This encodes CASSLEVRGEKLFF.

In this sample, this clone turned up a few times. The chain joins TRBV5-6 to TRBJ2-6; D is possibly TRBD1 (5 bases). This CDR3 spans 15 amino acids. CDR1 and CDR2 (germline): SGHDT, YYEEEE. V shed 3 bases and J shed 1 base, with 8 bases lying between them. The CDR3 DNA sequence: TGTGCCAGCAGCTCGCAGGGATCTGGGGCCAACGTCCTGACTTTC. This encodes CASSSQGSGANVLTF.

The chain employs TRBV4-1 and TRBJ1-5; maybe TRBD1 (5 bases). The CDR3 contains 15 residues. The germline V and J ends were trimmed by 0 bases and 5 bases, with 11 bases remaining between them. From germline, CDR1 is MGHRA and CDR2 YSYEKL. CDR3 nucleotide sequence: TGCGCCAGCAGCCAAGACGGGGGGACTTATCAGCCCCAGCATTTT. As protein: CASSQDGGTYQPQHF.

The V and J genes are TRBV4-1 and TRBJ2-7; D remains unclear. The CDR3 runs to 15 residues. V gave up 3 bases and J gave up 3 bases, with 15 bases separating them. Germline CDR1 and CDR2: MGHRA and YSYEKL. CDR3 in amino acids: CASSQEGLGGYEQYF. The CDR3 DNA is TGCGCCAGCAGCCAGGAAGGCCTTGGCGGCTACGAGCAGTACTTC.

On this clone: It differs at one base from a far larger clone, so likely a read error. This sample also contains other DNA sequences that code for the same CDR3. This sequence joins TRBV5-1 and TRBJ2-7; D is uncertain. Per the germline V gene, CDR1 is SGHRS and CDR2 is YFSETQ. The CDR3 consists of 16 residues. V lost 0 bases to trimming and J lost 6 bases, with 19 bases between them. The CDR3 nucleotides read TGCGCCAGCAGCTTGGCCAGTGCCCGGCGGCCTGCCGAGCAGTACTTC. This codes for CASSLASARRPAEQYF.

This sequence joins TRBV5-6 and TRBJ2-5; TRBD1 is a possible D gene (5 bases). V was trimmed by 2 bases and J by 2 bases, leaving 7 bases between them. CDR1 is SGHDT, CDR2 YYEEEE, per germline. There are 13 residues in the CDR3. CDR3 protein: CASSFPGQETQYF. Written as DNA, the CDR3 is TGTGCCAGCAGCTTTCCAGGGCAAGAGACCCAGTACTTC. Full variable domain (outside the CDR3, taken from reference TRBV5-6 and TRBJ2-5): DAGVTQSPTHLIKTRGQQVTLRCSPKSGHDTVSWYQQALGQGPQFIFQYYEEEERQRGNFPDRFSGHQFPNYSSELNVNALLLGDSALYLCASSFPGQETQYFGPGTRLLVL.

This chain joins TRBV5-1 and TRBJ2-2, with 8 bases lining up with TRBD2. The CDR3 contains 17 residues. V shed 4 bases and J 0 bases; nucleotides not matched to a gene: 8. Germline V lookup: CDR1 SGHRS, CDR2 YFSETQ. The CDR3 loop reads CASSAYGGGSNTGELFF. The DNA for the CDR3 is TGCGCCAGCAGCGCCTACGGGGGGGGATCGAACACCGGGGAGCTGTTTTTT. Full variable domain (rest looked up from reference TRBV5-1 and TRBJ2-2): KAGVTQTPRYLIKTRGQQVTLSCSPISGHRSVSWYQQTPGQGLQFLFEYFSETQRNKGNFPGRFSGRQFSNSRSEMNVSTLELGDSALYLCASSAYGGGSNTGELFFGEGSRLTVL.

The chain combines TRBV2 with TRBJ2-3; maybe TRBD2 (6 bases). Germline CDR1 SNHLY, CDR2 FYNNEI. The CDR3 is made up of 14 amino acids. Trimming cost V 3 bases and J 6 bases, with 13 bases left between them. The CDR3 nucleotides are TGTGCCAGCAGTGAGGCTAGCGTGTACGATACGCAGTATTTT. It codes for CASSEASVYDTQYF. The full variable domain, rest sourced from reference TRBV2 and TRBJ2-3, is EPEVTQTPSHQVTQMGQEVILRCVPISNHLYFYWYRQILGQKVEFLVSFYNNEISEKSEIFDDQFSVERPDGSNFTLKIRSTKLEDSAMYFCASSEASVYDTQYFGPGTRLTVL.